These 24 T cell receptor beta chains share one sample of origin, sequenced in a study of response to subunit inactivated influenza vaccine (dated by TCRdb to between 2017 and 2018). Library preparation employed RT-PCR. The data were produced on an Illumina HiSeq 2500. TCRdb reran the public reads through fastp at Q25 and MiXCR, keeping productive beta chains. Identical CDR3 proteins give one entry, which carries the most common genes and DNA. The sample records 800,000 or so distinct CDR3 sequences, 20% to 25% of which are singletons. The biggest ten clones account for roughly a tenth of the sample. Sequencing used PBMCs from blood, obtained approximately 5 days after vaccination. All receptors derive from a man between 50 and 59 years old who received an inactivated influenza vaccine. Donor details come from another sample of the same person, matched by shared clones.

This clonotype was detected only a few times. This chain connects TRBV7-2 to TRBJ1-3; the D is unclear. V dropped 5 bases and J dropped 4 bases, with 15 bases sitting between them. Per germline, CDR1 SGHTA and CDR2 FQGNSA. The CDR3 is made up of 15 amino acids. CDR3 residues: CASSPQAVGGNTIYF. CDR3 bases: TGTGCCAGCAGCCCTCAGGCAGTAGGAGGAAACACCATATATTTT. The full variable domain, its missing parts supplied by reference TRBV7-2 and TRBJ1-3, is GAGVSQSPSNKVTEKGKDVELRCDPISGHTALYWYRQSLGQGLEFLIYFQGNSAPDKSGLPSDRFSAERTGGSVSTLTIQRTQQEDSAVYLCASSPQAVGGNTIYFGEGSWLTVV.

The chain combines TRBV20-1 with TRBJ2-4; TRBD2 agrees at 9 bases. CDR3 length: 15 amino acids. The V gene's germline CDR1 is DFQATT and CDR2 SNEGSKA (reference sequence). J was trimmed by 2 bases and V by 8 bases; bases with no gene match: 10. As DNA, the CDR3 is TGCAGTACTCGATTGGCGGGAGGGTCCAAAAACATTCAGTACTTC. Protein product: CSTRLAGGSKNIQYF.

Only a few counts were recorded for this clonotype. CDR3: CASSHGTSATDTQYF. CDR3 nucleotides: TGTGCCAGCAGCCACGGGACTAGCGCCACAGATACGCAGTATTTT. This chain joins TRBV7-9 and TRBJ2-3; 10 bases match TRBD2. Germline values: CDR1 SEHNR, CDR2 FQNEAQ (reference sequence). The CDR3 loop spans 15 amino acids. V lost 5 bases and J lost 2; bases outside the gene matches: 4.

This clonotype was picked up many times. V usage is TRBV29-1 and J usage is TRBJ1-5; 7 bases agree with TRBD1. This CDR3 spans 14 amino acids. CDR1 and CDR2 from the germline V gene are SQVTM and ANQGSEA. V shed 5 bases and J 2 bases; nucleotides not matched to a gene: 6. The CDR3 nucleotides are TGCAGCGTTACACAGGGGCCGGGCAATCAGCCCCAGCATTTT. Protein sequence: CSVTQGPGNQPQHF. Variable domain in full (rest from reference TRBV29-1 and TRBJ1-5): SAVISQKPSRDICQRGTSLTIQCQVDSQVTMMFWYRQQPGQSLTLIATANQGSEATYESGFVIDKFPISRPNLTFSTLTVSNMSPEDSSIYLCSVTQGPGNQPQHFGDGTRLSIL.

The CDR3 region is CSVVATSGRRTSYEQYF. CDR3 nucleotides: TGCAGCGTTGTAGCGACTAGCGGGAGGCGAACCTCCTACGAGCAGTACTTC. This sequence joins TRBV29-1 and TRBJ2-7, with 13 bases lining up with TRBD2. The CDR3 loop spans 17 amino acids. CDR1 is SQVTM, CDR2 ANQGSEA, per germline. J lost 0 bases, V lost 4 bases, and 9 bases had no gene match.

The CDR3 loop reads CAISEVGGEETQYF. Written as DNA, the CDR3 is TGTGCCATCAGTGAGGTGGGTGGTGAAGAGACCCAGTACTTC. The gene calls are TRBV10-3 and TRBJ2-5; D not certain. The CDR3 loop spans 14 amino acids. Trimming stripped 2 bases from V and 3 bases from J, with 10 bases between. Germline V gives CDR1 ENHRY, CDR2 SYGVKD.

The CDR3 region has the DNA TGTGCCAGCAGTCCGTATGAGACTAGCGGATACAATGAGCAGTTCTTC. Its protein is CASSPYETSGYNEQFF. The chain is built from TRBV7-2 and TRBJ2-1, with 9 positions matching TRBD2. J lost 4 bases, V lost 6 bases, and 10 bases had no gene match. The CDR3 is made up of 16 amino acids. CDR1 and CDR2 (germline): SGHTA, FQGNSA.

The chain employs TRBV6-2 or TRBV6-3 and TRBJ2-7, with 8 positions matching TRBD1. After removal of 4 bases from V and 3 bases from J, the junction contained 5 bases not matched to a gene. The CDR3 contains 14 residues. Germline lookup yields CDR1 MNHEY and CDR2 SVGEGT. The CDR3 loop reads CASSWTGKNYEQYF. The DNA of the CDR3 is TGTGCCAGCAGTTGGACAGGGAAGAACTACGAGCAGTACTTC.

The V and J genes are TRBV5-1 and TRBJ2-6; D ambiguous. The CDR3 loop spans 17 amino acids. V lost 3 bases and J 0 bases, leaving 13 bases between the germline ends. Germline-derived CDR1 and CDR2 are SGHRS and YFSETQ. CDR3 nucleotide sequence: TGCGCCAGCAGCTGGGCAGAAAGGTCCTCTGGGGCCAACGTCCTGACTTTC. This sequence encodes CASSWAERSSGANVLTF.

The CDR3 sequence: CSVGPGRTYNEQFF. CDR3 DNA: TGCAGCGTTGGGCCGGGACGGACTTACAATGAGCAGTTCTTC. The J gene is TRBJ2-1, the V gene TRBV29-1; D assignment may be TRBD1 or TRBD2 (5 bases each). V was clipped by 4 bases and J by 4 bases, with 14 bases between them. This CDR3 contains 14 residues. Germline lookup yields CDR1 SQVTM and CDR2 ANQGSEA.

This clonotype has ten or more counts. The rearrangement joins TRBV6-1 to TRBJ2-3, with D tentatively TRBD2 (5 bases). Trimming cost V 6 bases and J 0 bases, with 10 bases left between them. The CDR3 length is 14 residues. Germline V gene sequence: CDR1 MNHNS, CDR2 SASEGT. The CDR3 DNA sequence: TGTGCCAGCAGGGAGCGGACTAGCACAGATACGCAGTATTTT. This sequence encodes CASRERTSTDTQYF.

The chain carries TRBV27 and TRBJ2-2, with TRBD2 as a possible D gene (5 bases). Germline values: CDR1 MNHEY, CDR2 SMNVEV (reference sequence). V was trimmed by 2 bases and J by 5 bases, leaving 12 bases between them. The CDR3 sequence is 15 residues long. The CDR3 DNA sequence: TGTGCCAGCAGTTTAGAAGGAGAGGGAACCGGGGAGCTGTTTTTT. Protein sequence: CASSLEGEGTGELFF.

In this sample, this clonotype turned up many times. CDR3 amino acids: CASSSGGSTEAFF. The DNA for the CDR3 is TGTGCCAGCAGTTCCGGGGGGAGCACTGAAGCTTTCTTT. This chain connects TRBV12-3 or TRBV12-4 to TRBJ1-1; a possible D gene is TRBD1 (5 bases). The CDR3 runs 13 residues. The V gene lost 4 bases and the J gene lost 4 bases, with 10 bases spanning the gap.

This chain links TRBV20-1 with TRBJ2-3, with 8 positions matching TRBD2. Germline CDR1 reads DFQATT; CDR2 reads SNEGSKA (reference sequence). The CDR3 has 19 amino acids. Trimming at V came to 0 bases and at J to 0 bases, leaving 14 bases not matched to a gene. The CDR3 reads CSAREKIGGGPTSTDTQYF. CDR3 DNA: TGCAGTGCTAGAGAGAAGATCGGGGGGGGCCCTACTAGCACAGATACGCAGTATTTT.

This chain uses TRBV10-3 with TRBJ1-1; a weak D match, TRBD1 (5 bases). CDR3 size: 14 residues. CDR1 is ENHRY, CDR2 SYGVKD, per germline. Trimming took off 6 bases at V and 1 base at J, with 12 bases between the two ends. The CDR3 protein is CAISLDKKNTEAFF. As DNA, the CDR3 is TGTGCCATCAGCCTGGACAAGAAGAACACTGAAGCTTTCTTT.

This clonotype was found once. The chain employs TRBV7-8 and TRBJ2-5; 7 bases align to TRBD1. CDR1 and CDR2 (germline): SGHVS, FQNEAQ. V trimming: 3 bases; J trimming: 7 bases; junction bases outside the gene matches: 11. The CDR3 totals 15 residues. The CDR3, as DNA: TGTGCCAGCAGCTTCTCTGCGACAGGGTCGGCGACCCAGTACTTC. Protein: CASSFSATGSATQYF.

With respect to this clonotype: The junction departs from the called germline gene at one end, perhaps through a read error. The rearrangement links TRBV6-5 to TRBJ2-1; D unclear. Germline V gene lookup returns CDR1 MNHEY and CDR2 SVGAGI. CDR3 length equals 15 residues. Written as DNA, the CDR3 is TGTGCCATCAGTTACTCGTCAGGTTGGTTCAATGAGCAGTTCTTC. Residues: CAISYSSGWFNEQFF.

This rearrangement joins TRBV18 to TRBJ2-7; 12 nucleotides match TRBD2. The CDR3 length is 14 residues. CDR1 KGHSH and CDR2 LQKENI come from the germline V gene. After removal of 5 bases from V and 5 bases from J, the junction contained 4 bases not matched to a gene. CDR3 residues: CASSSRTSGDEQYF. The CDR3 DNA reads TGTGCCAGCTCATCCCGGACTAGCGGGGACGAGCAGTACTTC. Full variable domain (rest looked up from reference TRBV18 and TRBJ2-7): NAGVMQNPRHLVRRRGQEARLRCSPMKGHSHVYWYRQLPEEGLKFMVYLQKENIIDESGMPKERFSAEFPKEGPSILRIQQVVRGDSAAYFCASSSRTSGDEQYFGPGTRLTVT.

This clonotype was observed many times. The chain couples TRBV12-3 or TRBV12-4 to TRBJ2-5; tentatively, D is TRBD1 or TRBD2 (5 bases each). The germline V and J ends were trimmed by 0 bases and 5 bases, with 7 bases remaining between them. The CDR3 has 13 residues. The CDR3 loop is CASSLAGVETQYF. The CDR3, as DNA: TGTGCCAGCAGTTTAGCGGGGGTCGAGACCCAGTACTTC.

This clonotype occurred a few times. The chain couples TRBV5-1 to TRBJ2-5; tentative D call: TRBD1 (6 bases). The CDR3 sequence is 15 residues long. V lost 0 bases and J 2 bases, leaving 11 bases between the germline ends. CDR1 SGHRS and CDR2 YFSETQ come from the germline V gene. The CDR3 bases are TGCGCCAGCAGCTTGGTTCCAGGACAGCAAGAGACCCAGTACTTC. Protein product: CASSLVPGQQETQYF. The complete variable domain, with remaining parts taken from reference TRBV5-1 and TRBJ2-5, reads KAGVTQTPRYLIKTRGQQVTLSCSPISGHRSVSWYQQTPGQGLQFLFEYFSETQRNKGNFPGRFSGRQFSNSRSEMNVSTLELGDSALYLCASSLVPGQQETQYFGPGTRLLVL.

This clonotype was observed many times. The chain links TRBV20-1 to TRBJ2-7; 8 bases align to TRBD2. Looked up from germline, CDR1 is DFQATT and CDR2 is SNEGSKA (reference sequence). This CDR3 has 12 amino acids. V shed 0 bases, J shed 7 bases, and the junction held 2 bases outside the gene matches. The CDR3 reads CSARDGRGEQYF. CDR3 coding DNA: TGCAGTGCTAGAGACGGGAGGGGAGAGCAGTACTTC.

This clonotype occurred a few times. This chain uses TRBV11-2 with TRBJ2-2; D is uncertain. Trimming stripped 5 bases from V and 2 bases from J, with 6 bases between. Germline V lookup: CDR1 SGHAT, CDR2 FQNNGV. CDR3 length equals 13 residues. CDR3 in DNA: TGTGCCAGCAGCCGCTACAACACCGGGGAGCTGTTTTTT. The encoded protein is CASSRYNTGELFF.

This sequence joins TRBV20-1 and TRBJ2-1; D perhaps matches TRBD2 (6 bases). Germline V gene lookup returns CDR1 DFQATT and CDR2 SNEGSKA (reference sequence). The CDR3 has 13 amino acids. The ends were cut back, 1 base at V and 6 bases at J, with 10 bases in the middle. CDR3 protein: CSARGGESNEQFF. The CDR3 nucleotides read TGCAGTGCTAGAGGGGGGGAGTCCAATGAGCAGTTCTTC.

The rearrangement joins TRBV7-2 to TRBJ1-1; TRBD1 aligns across 11 bases. The germline gives CDR1 SGHTA, CDR2 FQGNSA. The CDR3 has 14 amino acids. The V segment lost 3 bases and the J segment 6 bases; nucleotides outside the gene matches: 3. CDR3 loop: CASSFGQGAAEAFF. CDR3 sequence (DNA): TGTGCCAGCAGCTTCGGACAGGGGGCTGCTGAAGCTTTCTTT.